The 12 T cell receptor beta chains in this list originate from one sample, sequenced in a study of shared clonotypes between healthy human individuals. Libraries were prepared by immunoSEQ multiplex PCR; TCRdb keeps only in-frame clonotypes and omits some of them. Of 700,000 or so clones detected, roughly 70% appear once; the ten largest clones hold around 1.8%. The sample comprised memory CD4+ T cells sorted from blood. Subset here: CD45RA-negative fraction. The receptor source for this set is a woman aged 25 to 39 in good health.

Here the CDR3 DNA reads TGTGCCAGCAGCAAGCGACTAGCGGGAGACAATGGGCAGTACTTC. It yields the protein CASSKRLAGDNGQYF. The V gene is TRBV6-5, the J gene TRBJ2-7, with TRBD2 matching 12 bases. The CDR3 covers 15 residues. Germline CDR1 and CDR2: MNHEY and SVGAGI. Trimming cost V 6 bases and J 9 bases; bases outside gene matches: 12.

The chain joins TRBV19 to TRBJ2-3; D perhaps matches TRBD1 (7 bases). Germline V CDR1 and CDR2: LNHDA, SQIVND (reference sequence). The CDR3 loop spans 15 amino acids. The V and J ends lost 0 bases and 6 bases respectively, with 13 bases between them. Written as DNA, the CDR3 is TGTGCCAGTAGTATAGATCTAGGAGGGGGCGATACGCAGTATTTT. Protein product: CASSIDLGGGDTQYF.

This clone appeared a single time. The CDR3 spells CASSLSANTEAFF. CDR3 sequence (DNA): TGTGCCAGCAGTTTGTCAGCGAACACTGAAGCTTTCTTT. The chain carries TRBV27 and TRBJ1-1; D not resolved. V was shortened by 3 bases and J by 1 base, with 6 bases between the two germline ends. The CDR3 runs to 13 residues. Germline V gene data show CDR1 as MNHEY and CDR2 as SMNVEV (reference sequence).

This chain uses TRBV10-1 with TRBJ2-1; TRBD2 aligns across 9 bases. V lost 7 bases and J lost 7; bases outside the gene matches: 8. Germline assignment: CDR1 WNHNN and CDR2 SYGVQD (reference sequence). The CDR3 has 14 residues. CDR3 nucleotides: TGCGCCAGCATCGTGCGGGAGGGCAGAAATGAGCAGTTCTTC. Translated: CASIVREGRNEQFF.

V and J are TRBV2 and TRBJ2-7; maybe TRBD1 (5 bases). Per the germline V gene, CDR1 is SNHLY and CDR2 is FYNNEI. The CDR3 consists of 13 residues. Trimming removed 8 bases at V and 0 bases at J, with 11 bases between. CDR3 sequence reads: CASGRASSYEQYF. CDR3 sequence (DNA): TGTGCCAGCGGCAGGGCGAGCTCCTACGAGCAGTACTTC.

This rearrangement joins TRBV27 to TRBJ1-3; no definite D call. V was trimmed by 6 bases and J by 1 base, leaving 13 bases between them. Germline V gene sequence: CDR1 MNHEY, CDR2 SMNVEV (reference sequence). This CDR3 is built from 15 residues. CDR3 amino acids: CASRKGSESGNTIYF. Here the CDR3 DNA reads TGTGCCAGCAGAAAAGGGTCCGAATCTGGAAACACCATATATTTT.

The chain uses TRBV28 and TRBJ2-1; the match to TRBD2 covers 9 bases. V lost 2 bases to trimming and J lost 6 bases; unmatched junction nucleotides: 2. CDR1 and CDR2 from the germline V gene are MDHEN and SYDVKM. The CDR3 is made up of 14 amino acids. The CDR3 sequence: CASSLSSGSNEQFF. In DNA form, the CDR3 reads TGTGCCAGCAGTTTAAGTAGCGGGAGCAATGAGCAGTTCTTC.

In nucleotides, the CDR3 is TGCAGCGTTGAACTACCGGGCTTTGAGCAGTTCTTC. Its protein is CSVELPGFEQFF. The rearrangement links TRBV29-1 to TRBJ2-1; D gene ambiguous. V was shortened by 2 bases and J by 9 bases, with 11 bases between the two germline ends. The germline CDR1 and CDR2 sequences are SQVTM and ANQGSEA. CDR3 length equals 12 residues.

This chain links TRBV18 with TRBJ1-5, with D maybe TRBD1 (5 bases). This CDR3 region has 12 residues. V was clipped by 5 bases and J by 7 bases, with 9 bases between them. Germline loops: CDR1 KGHSH, CDR2 LQKENI. CDR3 loop: CASSDSGQPQHF. The CDR3, as DNA: TGTGCCAGCTCAGACTCAGGGCAGCCCCAGCATTTT.

This chain connects TRBV10-3 to TRBJ2-1; 12 nucleotides agree with TRBD2. This CDR3 is 15 amino acids long. CDR1 is ENHRY and CDR2 is SYGVKD in the germline V gene. The trim removed 4 bases at V and 7 bases at J, leaving 5 bases unmatched. The CDR3 reads CAISVSTSGSNEQFF. The CDR3, as DNA: TGTGCCATCAGTGTTTCGACTAGCGGGAGTAATGAGCAGTTCTTC.

The genes are TRBV6-5 and TRBJ2-7; D possibly matches TRBD1 or TRBD2 (6 bases each). Trimming cost V 6 bases and J 5 bases, with 17 bases left between them. This CDR3 has 14 residues. Germline V CDR1 and CDR2: MNHEY, SVGAGI. The CDR3 loop is CASRRTGARDEQYF. The CDR3, as DNA: TGTGCCAGCAGGAGGACGGGGGCGAGAGACGAGCAGTACTTC.

The V and J genes are TRBV6-1 and TRBJ2-7, with D perhaps TRBD2 (7 bases). The germline V gene has CDR1 MNHNS and CDR2 SASEGT. This CDR3 spans 14 amino acids. The CDR3 spells CASGWGGPSYEQYF. In nucleotides, the CDR3 is TGTGCATCAGGGTGGGGGGGCCCATCCTACGAGCAGTACTTC.